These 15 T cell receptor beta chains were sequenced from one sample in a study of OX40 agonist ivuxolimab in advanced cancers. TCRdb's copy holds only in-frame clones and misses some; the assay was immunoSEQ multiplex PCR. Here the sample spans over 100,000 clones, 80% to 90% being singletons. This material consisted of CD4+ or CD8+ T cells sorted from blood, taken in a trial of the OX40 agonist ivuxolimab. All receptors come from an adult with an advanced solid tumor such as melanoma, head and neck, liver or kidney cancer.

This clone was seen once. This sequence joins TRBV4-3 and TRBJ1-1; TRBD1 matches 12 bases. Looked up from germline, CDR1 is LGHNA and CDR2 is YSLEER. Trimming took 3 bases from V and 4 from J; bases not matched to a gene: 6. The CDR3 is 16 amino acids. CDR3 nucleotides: TGCGCCAGCAGCCAGGGGGGACAGGGGGCAGGCACTGAAGCTTTCTTT. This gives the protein CASSQGGQGAGTEAFF.

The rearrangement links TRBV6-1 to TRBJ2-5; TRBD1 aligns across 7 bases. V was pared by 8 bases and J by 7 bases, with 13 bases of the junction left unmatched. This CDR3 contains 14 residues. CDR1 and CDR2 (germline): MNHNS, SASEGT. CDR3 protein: CASDRANLGATQYF. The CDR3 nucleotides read TGTGCCAGCGACAGGGCGAATTTAGGAGCGACCCAGTACTTC.

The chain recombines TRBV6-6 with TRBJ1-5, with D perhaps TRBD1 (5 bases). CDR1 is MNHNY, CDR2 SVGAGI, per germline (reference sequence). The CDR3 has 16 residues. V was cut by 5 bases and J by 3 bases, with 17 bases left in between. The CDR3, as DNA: TGTGCCAGCAGTCCTGGTGGTGGGACCTCCAATCAGCCCCAGCATTTT. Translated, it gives CASSPGGGTSNQPQHF.

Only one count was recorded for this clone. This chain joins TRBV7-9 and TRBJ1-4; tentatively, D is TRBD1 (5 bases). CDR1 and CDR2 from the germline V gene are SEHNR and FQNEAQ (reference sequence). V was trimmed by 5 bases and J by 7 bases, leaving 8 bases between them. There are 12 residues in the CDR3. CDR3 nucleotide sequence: TGTGCCAGCAGCGCAGGGTTTGAAAAACTGTTTTTT. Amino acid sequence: CASSAGFEKLFF.

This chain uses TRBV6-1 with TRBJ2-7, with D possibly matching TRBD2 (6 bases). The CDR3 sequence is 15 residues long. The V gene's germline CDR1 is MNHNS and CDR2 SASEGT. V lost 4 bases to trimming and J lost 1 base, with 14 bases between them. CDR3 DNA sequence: TGTGCCAGCAGTGCCCGCGGCGGGGAATCCTACGAGCAGTACTTC. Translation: CASSARGGESYEQYF.

The CDR3 coding sequence is TGCGCCAGCAGCTTGGCCAGGACAGGGACATCGGAGCAGCCCCAGCATTTT. As protein: CASSLARTGTSEQPQHF. The rearrangement uses TRBV5-1 and TRBJ1-5, with 8 nucleotides matching TRBD1. The length of the CDR3 is 17 residues. Germline lookup yields CDR1 SGHRS and CDR2 YFSETQ. J gave up 7 bases and V 0 bases, and 12 bases lay outside the gene matches. The full variable domain, completed using reference TRBV5-1 and TRBJ1-5, is KAGVTQTPRYLIKTRGQQVTLSCSPISGHRSVSWYQQTPGQGLQFLFEYFSETQRNKGNFPGRFSGRQFSNSRSEMNVSTLELGDSALYLCASSLARTGTSEQPQHFGDGTRLSIL.

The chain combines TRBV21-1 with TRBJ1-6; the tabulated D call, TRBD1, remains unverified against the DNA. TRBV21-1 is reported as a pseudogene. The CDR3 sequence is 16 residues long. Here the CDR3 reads CASSKAGQAYNSPLHF. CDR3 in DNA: TGTGCCAGCAGCAAAGCGGGACAGGCCTATAATTCACCCCTCCACTTT.

The DNA for the CDR3 is TGTGCCAGCAGTGACTCGGGAAGGCTGAACACTGAAGCTTTCTTT. This gives the protein CASSDSGRLNTEAFF. This chain uses TRBV25-1 with TRBJ1-1; D remains unclear. This CDR3 spans 15 amino acids. V was clipped by 3 bases and J by 0 bases, with 11 bases between them. CDR1 and CDR2 from the germline V gene are MGHDK and SYGVNS.

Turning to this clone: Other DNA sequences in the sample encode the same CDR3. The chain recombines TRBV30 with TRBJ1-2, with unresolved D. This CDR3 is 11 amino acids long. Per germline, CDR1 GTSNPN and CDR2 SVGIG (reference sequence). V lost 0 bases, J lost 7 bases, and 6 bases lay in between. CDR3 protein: CAWSVGSGYTF. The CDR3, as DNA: TGTGCCTGGAGTGTAGGGTCTGGCTACACCTTC.

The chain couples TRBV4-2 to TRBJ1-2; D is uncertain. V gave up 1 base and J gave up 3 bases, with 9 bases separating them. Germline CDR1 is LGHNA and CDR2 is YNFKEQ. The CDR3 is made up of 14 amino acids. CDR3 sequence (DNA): TGTGCCAGCAGCCAAGGACTCCGAGACTATGGCTACACCTTC. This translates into CASSQGLRDYGYTF.

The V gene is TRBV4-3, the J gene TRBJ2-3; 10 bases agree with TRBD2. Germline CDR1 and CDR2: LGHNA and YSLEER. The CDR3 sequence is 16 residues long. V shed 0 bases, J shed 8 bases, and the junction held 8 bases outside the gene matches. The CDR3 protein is CASSQEPSGGAGTQYF. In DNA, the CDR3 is TGCGCCAGCAGCCAAGAGCCCAGCGGGGGGGCCGGTACGCAGTATTTT.

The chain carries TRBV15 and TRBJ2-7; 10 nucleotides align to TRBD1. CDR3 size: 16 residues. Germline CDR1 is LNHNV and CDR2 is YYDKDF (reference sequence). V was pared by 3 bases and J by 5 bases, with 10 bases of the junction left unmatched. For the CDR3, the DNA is TGTGCCACCAGCAGTCTTGAGGGACAGGGGTCCCACGAGCAGTACTTC. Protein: CATSSLEGQGSHEQYF.

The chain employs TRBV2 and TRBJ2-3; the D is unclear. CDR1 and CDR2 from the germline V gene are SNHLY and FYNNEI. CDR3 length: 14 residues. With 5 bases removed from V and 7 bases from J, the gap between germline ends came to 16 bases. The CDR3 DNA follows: TGTGCCAGCAGTCTGACCTCAACCCTGCATACGCAGTATTTT. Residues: CASSLTSTLHTQYF.

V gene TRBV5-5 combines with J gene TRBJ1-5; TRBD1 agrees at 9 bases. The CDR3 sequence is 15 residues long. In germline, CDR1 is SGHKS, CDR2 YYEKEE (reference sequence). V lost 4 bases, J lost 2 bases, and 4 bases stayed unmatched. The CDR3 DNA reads TGTGCCAGCAGCCCTCGGACAGGGGGCAATCAGCCCCAGCATTTT. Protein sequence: CASSPRTGGNQPQHF.

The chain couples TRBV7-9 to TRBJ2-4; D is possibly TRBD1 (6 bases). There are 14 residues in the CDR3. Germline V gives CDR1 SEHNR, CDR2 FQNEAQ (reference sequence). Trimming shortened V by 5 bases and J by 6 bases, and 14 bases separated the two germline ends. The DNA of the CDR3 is TGTGCCAGCAGCCTAAACTCAGGGGTAAACATTCAGTACTTC. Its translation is CASSLNSGVNIQYF.